This TCR beta chain appears in the sequencing data of a study of T cell responses to AZD1222 COVID-19 vaccine. TCRdb keeps only in-frame clones here, not all; method: immunoSEQ multiplex PCR. The sample records 120,000 to 150,000 clones, about 87% being singletons. Trimming removed 3 bases from V and 2 bases from J; junction bases left unmatched: 4. Germline loops: CDR1 DFQATT, CDR2 SNEGSKA (reference sequence). The CDR3 has 15 amino acids. The source material was peripheral blood, sampled on day 0 of MenACWY control vaccination. This chain links TRBV20-1 with TRBJ2-3; 11 nucleotides agree with TRBD2. This clonotype was sampled from an adult in good health. The DNA of the CDR3 is TGCAGTGCTAGTTCGACTAGCGGGGACACAGATACGCAGTATTTT. Residues: CSASSTSGDTDTQYF.